A single sample gave rise to the 8 T cell receptor beta chains below, sequenced in a study of T cell responses to AZD1222 COVID-19 vaccine. Clones were sequenced by immunoSEQ multiplex PCR, and TCRdb holds only the in-frame ones, with some missing. The table includes 150,000 to 200,000 clones, 92% detected once. The specimen comprised peripheral blood, sampled 28 days after the second AZD1222 dose. These receptors all stem from an adult who received the AZD1222 COVID-19 vaccine.

The chain joins TRBV7-8 to TRBJ1-2; D unclear. V lost 1 base, J lost 8 bases, and 17 bases lay in between. The CDR3 is 15 amino acids. Germline values: CDR1 SGHVS, CDR2 FQNEAQ. In nucleotides, the CDR3 is TGTGCCAGCAGCTTAGGACAACACCCGGGCTGGGGCTACACCTTC. As protein: CASSLGQHPGWGYTF.

The V call is TRBV19, the J call TRBJ1-2, with D hard to call. V was shortened by 3 bases and J by 2 bases, with 13 bases between the two germline ends. The CDR3 runs 15 residues. Germline V lookup: CDR1 LNHDA, CDR2 SQIVND (reference sequence). The CDR3: CASSMAAVGNYGYTF. DNA of the CDR3: TGTGCCAGTAGTATGGCGGCAGTAGGGAACTATGGCTACACCTTC.

The chain carries TRBV4-1 and TRBJ2-3; D is ambiguous. The CDR3 sequence is 14 residues long. V dropped 4 bases and J dropped 6 bases, with 14 bases sitting between them. Germline loops: CDR1 MGHRA, CDR2 YSYEKL. The DNA for the CDR3 is TGCGCCAGCAGCCCGCCAAACCAGGAGGATACGCAGTATTTT. This encodes CASSPPNQEDTQYF.

This clone was seen only a few times. The genes are TRBV19 and TRBJ1-1; TRBD1 agrees at 7 bases. This CDR3 spans 13 amino acids. Trimming took 8 bases from V and 0 from J; bases not matched to a gene: 3. CDR1 LNHDA and CDR2 SQIVND come from the germline V gene (reference sequence). The CDR3 loop is CASGQAMNTEAFF. The CDR3 bases are TGTGCCAGTGGACAGGCAATGAACACTGAAGCTTTCTTT.

In its sample, this clone was seen once. This rearrangement joins TRBV5-4 to TRBJ2-7; D is possibly TRBD1 (6 bases). The CDR3 consists of 14 residues. The ends were cut back, 3 bases at V and 3 bases at J, with 13 bases in the middle. Germline V gene sequence: CDR1 SGHNT, CDR2 YYREEE (reference sequence). The CDR3 DNA reads as TGTGCCAGCAGCTCCGGGACAAGAAACTACGAGCAGTACTTC. Translation: CASSSGTRNYEQYF.

V gene TRBV11-2 combines with J gene TRBJ1-2; no clear D gene. The CDR3 runs 16 residues. Germline lookup yields CDR1 SGHAT and CDR2 FQNNGV. V was pared by 0 bases and J by 4 bases, with 15 bases between. CDR3 in DNA: TGTGCCAGCAGCTTAGATACGAGAGTAACGGGCTATGGCTACACCTTC. Protein: CASSLDTRVTGYGYTF.

This clone has just one count. The chain recombines TRBV10-3 with TRBJ1-2, with D perhaps matching TRBD1 (5 bases). The CDR3 spans 15 residues. From germline, CDR1 is ENHRY and CDR2 SYGVKD. The V end was cut by 10 bases, the J end by 4 bases, with 22 bases between. CDR3 amino acids: CATGGTKEWGYGYTF. DNA of the CDR3: TGTGCCACCGGGGGGACGAAGGAGTGGGGCTATGGCTACACCTTC.

V usage is TRBV9 and J usage is TRBJ2-2; 8 bases map to TRBD2. This CDR3 contains 16 residues. Losses at the gene ends were 4 bases for V and 3 bases for J; bases not matched to a gene: 8. Germline assignment: CDR1 SGDLS and CDR2 YYNGEE. The CDR3, as DNA: TGTGCCAGCAGCCCCCCGGAAGCGGGGGACACCGGGGAGCTGTTTTTT. Translation gives CASSPPEAGDTGELFF.